This TCR beta chain stems from a study of T cells in Graves' hyperthyroidism and ophthalmopathy. Amplified TCR beta CDR3 regions came from RNA transcripts. Using the HTBI primer set, a first-round RT-PCR was run on the TCR CDR3. TCRdb used MiXCR to reprocess the multiplex PCR reads, holding one entry per CDR3 protein. The sample lists about 300,000 distinct CDR3 sequences, roughly 19% occurring once. Trimming took off 5 bases at V and 2 bases at J, with 15 bases between the two ends. This CDR3 has 15 amino acids. Germline V gives CDR1 SEHNR, CDR2 FQNEAQ (reference sequence). This clonotype was counted many times.

Sequencing was done on a sample of blood. This clonotype was obtained from a middle-aged man with Graves' ophthalmopathy. This chain connects TRBV7-9 to TRBJ2-5; tentative D call: TRBD1 (5 bases). In DNA, the CDR3 is TGTGCCAGCAGCATCAGGGTGGATAGACAAGAGACCCAGTACTTC. This gives the protein CASSIRVDRQETQYF.